This TCR beta chain was captured by sequencing in a study of control samples from healthy donors and cancer patients. Per the germline V gene, CDR1 is LNHDA and CDR2 is SQIVND (reference sequence). The CDR3 has 14 residues. Trimming shortened V by 2 bases and J by 3 bases, and 11 bases separated the two germline ends. Method: immunoSEQ multiplex PCR; TCRdb's copy keeps in-frame clones and lacks some. Recorded for this sample: about 210,000 clones. The sequence was obtained from a woman aged 25-40 years in good health. The genes are TRBV19 and TRBJ2-7, with a weak D call TRBD1 (6 bases). Sequencing was done on a sample of blood. DNA of the CDR3: TGTGCCAGTAGTATATCAACAGGGTACTACGAGCAGTACTTC. Protein: CASSISTGYYEQYF.